This T cell receptor (beta chain) was identified during a study of blood T cell repertoires in COVID-19 (TCRdb year 2020). Notes on the research overall: Collaborator samples came from the United States, Italy and Spain and covered acute and convalescent phases of COVID-19. The prospective study material was composed of cDNA or gDNA derived from T cells, B-cell-depleted T cells, or PBMCs. Where available, HLA class I and class II types were obtained from metadata supplied by the sample provider rather than from assay-based typing. The samples were drawn from the first 160 participants of the ongoing ImmuneRACE study and from 1,200 or so subjects provided by 6 global collaborators. Deeply sampled blood TCRbeta repertoires from subjects exposed to, actively infected with, or recovered from COVID-19 were included in the dataset. A de-identified subject ID, COVID-19 status, age in years and sex were almost always included in the sample metadata. The repertoires were released in a freely available public database meant as a resource for research on the immune response to SARS-CoV-2.

V has 4 bases trimmed and J has 6 bases trimmed; junction bases matching no gene number 3. The CDR3 runs 14 residues from the cysteine to the phenylalanine. Only CDR3 DNA is held: 42 bases, read in frame from base 1. From a lookup of the germline V gene, CDR1 and CDR2 are SGHVS and FQNEAQ. TCRbeta CDR3 regions were amplified from genomic DNA using the immunoSEQ Assay, a bias-controlled multiplex PCR. Regarding the original processing steps: The number of nucleated cells in each sample was estimated from the amplification of reference gene primers within the assay. To quantify the absolute abundance of each unique TCRbeta CDR3 rearrangement, sequence reads were collapsed and filtered. For each sample, productive Simpson clonality was calculated by taking the square root of Simpson's diversity index across productive rearrangements. The immuneACCESS repertoire file appears here via TCRdb, limited to in-frame rearrangements. These files lack a portion of the clones; in checked studies, under half of the deficit traces to unresolved V genes, and the cause of the others is not known. V, J and clone size derive from that table, while D and trimming were established from the DNA sequence. This sample is represented by around 230,000 clones; roughly 84% of them were singletons. Jointly, the top ten make up 27% of the sample.

The collaborating institutions used their own protocols to collect whole blood in K2EDTA tubes. For TCRbeta analysis, collaborators shipped samples in one of three forms: frozen whole blood, isolated PBMCs, or DNA extracted from either of those sample types. Of note for this clone: Its specific antigen is unknown. Per-base qualities were not stored, and no clone one base away is much larger.

Summary of the overall study and its limitations: How much clinical and demographic metadata was included differed by source and by participant, and the metadata was provided uncurated.

Source material: peripheral blood. The receptor comes from a man aged 40-49 years with acute or convalescent COVID-19. The chain joins TRBV7-8 to TRBJ2-1; the central 10 bases match TRBD2. The CDR3: CASSSGLASNEQFF. The base sequence is TGTGCCAGCAGCTCGGGACTAGCGTCCAATGAGCAGTTCTTC.